This record covers a single T cell receptor beta chain. These data come from a study of blood T cell repertoires in COVID-19. Study information: T cells, B-cell-depleted T cells, or PBMCs supplied cDNA or gDNA.

Germline lookup yields CDR1 MNHEY and CDR2 SVGAGI. V was pared by 7 bases and J by 5 bases, with 17 bases between. The CDR3 has 14 residues. Measured with immunoSEQ multiplex PCR; TCRdb has only the in-frame clones, and not every one. Found here are tens of thousands of clones, around 84% of them singletons; the top ten hold 20% to 25%. The chain uses TRBV6-5 and TRBJ1-1, with D perhaps matching TRBD1 (5 bases). The sequencing input was peripheral blood. The origin of this receptor is a woman between 50 and 59 years old with acute or convalescent COVID-19. The CDR3 DNA sequence: TGTGCCAGCATTGGGTCCTCGGGGGGAACTGAAGCTTTCTTT. Its protein product is CASIGSSGGTEAFF.